This is a list of T cell receptor delta chains from one sample in a study of gamma-delta T cells after stem cell transplantation. TCRdb repeated clone calling on the RT-PCR reads with CATT. The sample has around 5,700 delta-chain clones, approximately 1.9% seen once; the top ten hold approximately 19%. The sequenced material came from gamma-delta T cells. The receptor set was obtained from a human donor. It is not recorded whose cells these are; they may come from a transplant donor. Both conserved end residues are part of each CDR3. The order of the fields is J gene, V gene, clone size, D gene, CDR3 DNA, CDR3 protein. A D gene is named only where the DNA matches it firmly. Where a row states a size, it is once, few, many or the class of an expanded clone; other rows omit it.

TRDJ1	TRDV2	few	TRDD3	TGTGCCTGTGACACCGTGGCTGGGGGATCGGTCCCAGAGAAACTCATCTTT	CACDTVAGGSVPEKLIF
TRDJ1	TRDV2	large	TRDD3	TGTGCCTGTGACACCGTGGCTGGGGGCCCCGTCTCCGATAAACTCATCTTT	CACDTVAGGPVSDKLIF
TRDJ1	TRDV2	few	TRDD3	TGTGCCTGTGACACCGTTGCTGGGGGATACGCCGATAAACTCATCTTT	CACDTVAGGYADKLIF
TRDJ2	TRDV2	many	TRDD3	TGTGCCTGTGACATACTGGGGGGGACAGCACAACTCTTCTTT	CACDILGGTAQLFF
TRDJ3	TRDV2	NA	TRDD3	TGTGCCTGTGACTTACTGGGGGATACACCCAGCTCCTGGGACACCCGACAGATGTTTTTC	CACDLLGDTPSSWDTRQMFF
TRDJ1	TRDV2	medium-sized	NA	TGTGCCTGTGACTCCTTATCCGAGCGAAGCGGCACCGATAAACTCATCTTT	CACDSLSERSGTDKLIF
TRDJ1	TRDV2	NA	TRDD3	TGTGCCTGTGACACCTTGGGGTCTGGGGGATACTCTGGCACCGATAGACTCATCTTT	CACDTLGSGGYSGTDRLIF
TRDJ1	TRDV2	NA	TRDD3	TGTGCCTGTGACACCTTAGTACTGGGGGATCGATACACCGATAAACTCATCTTT	CACDTLVLGDRYTDKLIF
TRDJ1	TRDV2	NA	TRDD3	TGTGCCTGTGACCCACTGGGGGATACTGCTCACACCGATAAACTCATCTTT	CACDPLGDTAHTDKLIF
TRDJ3	TRDV2	medium-sized	TRDD3	TGTGCCTGTGACACGGGAGGAGGCTGGGGGATACGCTCCTGGGACACCCGACAGATGTTTTTC	CACDTGGGWGIRSWDTRQMFF
TRDJ1	TRDV2	large	NA	NA	CACDTWGAGGSKYTDKLIF
TRDJ3	TRDV2	medium-sized	TRDD3	TGTGCCTGTGACTCAATTACTGGGGGATACGACAACATCTCCTGGGACACCCGACAGATGTTTTTC	CACDSITGGYDNISWDTRQMFF
TRDJ1	TRDV2	few	TRDD3	TGTGCCTGTGACACCGTTGGGGATACTGCTCACACCGATAAACTCATCTTT	CACDTVGDTAHTDKLIF
TRDJ1	TRDV2	medium-sized	NA	TGTGCCTGTGACACCTTGGGACCGTACACCGATAAACTCATCTTT	CACDTLGPYTDKLIF
TRDJ1	TRDV2	large	TRDD3	TGTGCCTGTGACACGCTGGGGGATACGGGACCGTACACCGATAAACTCATCTTT	CACDTLGDTGPYTDKLIF
TRDJ1	TRDV2	medium-sized	TRDD3	TGTGCCTGTGACTTCCTGGGGGAGCCGTACACCGATAAACTCATCTTT	CACDFLGEPYTDKLIF
TRDJ2	TRDV2	many	TRDD3	TGTGCCTGTGACACCATCGGGGGTGGGGGACGTACAGCACAACTCTTCTTT	CACDTIGGGGRTAQLFF
TRDJ1	TRDV2	hyperexpanded	NA	TGTGCCTGTGACACCGTGGGATTGTACACCGATAAACTCATCTTT	CACDTVGLYTDKLIF
TRDJ1	TRDV2	medium-sized	TRDD3	TGTGCCTGTGACACCATGGCTGGGGGATCGGTCCCAGGGAAACTCATCTTT	CACDTMAGGSVPGKLIF
TRDJ1	TRDV2	medium-sized	NA	TGTGCCTGTGACACCGTGGGTCCTCCACAGCAACAGGAGCCGTACCACGACACCGATAAACTCATCTTT	CACDTVGPPQQQEPYHDTDKLIF
TRDJ3	TRDV2	few	TRDD3	TGTGCCTGTGACTTACTGGGGGATACGCACTACTCCTGGGACACCCGACAGATGTTTTTC	CACDLLGDTHYSWDTRQMFF
TRDJ1	TRDV2	NA	TRDD3	TGTGCCTGTGACACTCTGGGGGATCTGATTCCGTACACCGATAAACTCATCTTT	CACDTLGDLIPYTDKLIF
TRDJ1	TRDV2	medium-sized	NA	TGTGCCTGTGACACCGTGGGAATCTGGGGTGTAGCGGGGTACACCGATAAACTCATCTTT	CACDTVGIWGVAGYTDKLIF
TRDJ1	TRDV2	few	TRDD3	TGTGCCTGTGACGGGCTACTGGGGGATACGTTCACCGATAAACTCATCTTT	CACDGLLGDTFTDKLIF
TRDJ3	TRDV2	NA	TRDD3	TGTGCCTGTGACACACTGGGGGATACGCAGACCAGCTCCTGGGACACCCGACAGATGTTTTTC	CACDTLGDTQTSSWDTRQMFF
TRDJ1	TRDV1	few	TRDD3	TGTGCTCTTGGGGAACTCCCCTCCTACTGGGGGATACGCCACTTCACCGATAAACTCATCTTT	CALGELPSYWGIRHFTDKLIF
TRDJ2	TRDV2	medium-sized	TRDD3	TGTGCCTGTGACATTCTGGGGGATAATCCAGCTTTGACAGCACAACTCTTCTTT	CACDILGDNPALTAQLFF
TRDJ1	TRDV2	medium-sized	TRDD3	TGTGCCTGTGACACTATCGCACCTCTTACTGGGGGATACTCCGATAAACTCATCTTT	CACDTIAPLTGGYSDKLIF
TRDJ1	TRDV2	few	TRDD3	TGTGCCTGTGAAGAACTGGGGGATGGTCCCTACACCGATAAACTCATCTTT	CACEELGDGPYTDKLIF
TRDJ1	TRDV2	NA	TRDD3	TGTGCCTGTGACCGATTGGGGGATCCATTGTACACCGATAAACTCATCTTT	CACDRLGDPLYTDKLIF
TRDJ1	TRDV1	NA	TRDD3	TGTGCTCTTGGGGAACTACGAGGCTTCCCCAGATACTGGGGGATACCGTACACCGATAAACTCATCTTT	CALGELRGFPRYWGIPYTDKLIF
TRDJ1	TRDV2	few	TRDD3	TGTGCCTGTGACGCCGTACTGGGGGATACGCAATCCGATAAACTCATCTTT	CACDAVLGDTQSDKLIF
TRDJ1	TRDV1	few	TRDD3	TGTGCTCTTGGGGAACTTGGCCTTCCTACTGCGTACTGGGGGATACAACTAGACGATAAACTCATCTTT	CALGELGLPTAYWGIQLDDKLIF
TRDJ1	TRDV2	large	TRDD3	TGTGCCTGTGACACCCTACTGGGGGATACGCCTAAAGGCTCCGATAAACTCATCTTT	CACDTLLGDTPKGSDKLIF
TRDJ1	TRDV2	few	TRDD3	TGTGCCTGTGATAAAGTGACCGTACTGGGGGATCTGAAGTACGATAAACTCATCTTT	CACDKVTVLGDLKYDKLIF
TRDJ1	TRDV1	NA	TRDD3	TGTGCTCTTGGGGAACTCCAACCTGCCCATGGGGGATACGGGGGTCAACTCATCTTT	CALGELQPAHGGYGGQLIF
TRDJ1	TRDV2	NA	TRDD3	TGTGCCTGTGACACCGTACTGGGGGATACCCCTCGAGGCGATAAACTCATCTTT	CACDTVLGDTPRGDKLIF
TRDJ1	TRDV2	NA	TRDD3	TGTGCCTGTGACCGACTGGGGGATCTGAAGTACGATAAACTCATCTTT	CACDRLGDLKYDKLIF
TRDJ1	TRDV2	medium-sized	TRDD3	TGTGCCTGTGTTCCCCTAGTACTGGGGGATTACACCGATAAACTCATCTTT	CACVPLVLGDYTDKLIF
TRDJ1	TRDV2	NA	TRDD3	TGTGCCTGTGACACCGTCGGGCGGGATACGGGTAAACTCATCTTT	CACDTVGRDTGKLIF
TRDJ1	TRDV2	medium-sized	NA	TGTGCCTGTGACACTATAGGGGGGGACTTCTACACCGATAAACTCATCTTT	CACDTIGGDFYTDKLIF
TRDJ1	TRDV2	NA	TRDD3	TGTGCCTGTGACTCACTGGGGGATACTGCTCACACCGATAAACTCATCTTT	CACDSLGDTAHTDKLIF
TRDJ1	TRDV2	NA	TRDD3	TGTGCCTGTGATTCCTTACTGGGGGATAGTCAGACCGATAAACTCATCTTT	CACDSLLGDSQTDKLIF
TRDJ1	TRDV2	few	TRDD3	TGTGCCTGTGACCCACTTGTCCTGGGGGATACAGGACCCGATAAACTCATCTTT	CACDPLVLGDTGPDKLIF
TRDJ1	TRDV2	few	TRDD3	TGTGCCCGTGACACCCTACTGGGGGATACAGGACCCGATAAACTCATCTTT	CARDTLLGDTGPDKLIF
TRDJ1	TRDV2	few	TRDD3	TGTGCCTGTGACACCCTGGGGGACTCGACGGATACGGAACTCATCTTT	CACDTLGDSTDTELIF
TRDJ1	TRDV2	NA	TRDD3	TGTGCCTGTGACACAATGGCTGGGGGACCCACCGATAAACTCATCTTT	CACDTMAGGPTDKLIF
TRDJ1	TRDV2	medium-sized	TRDD3	TGTGCCTGTGACACTCTGGGGGATACATGGGGCACCGATAAACTCATCTTT	CACDTLGDTWGTDKLIF
TRDJ1	TRDV2	few	TRDD3	TGCTCGGCTCTACTGGGGGATACGGAGGCCGATAAACTCATCTTT	CSALLGDTEADKLIF
TRDJ1	TRDV2	few	NA	TGTGCCTGTGACCCGGTCGGGCGGAAGACGACGGACACCGATAAACCCATCTTT	CACDPVGRKTTDTDKPIF
TRDJ1	TRDV2	NA	TRDD3	TGTGCCTGTGACACCGTGCCCGTACTGGGGGATACGCGTCCCGATAAACTCATCTTT	CACDTVPVLGDTRPDKLIF
TRDJ1	TRDV2	many	TRDD3	TGTGCCTGTGACACCGTAACTGGGGGAAACCTCTACACCGATAAACTCATCTTT	CACDTVTGGNLYTDKLIF